Shown below are 21 T cell receptor beta chains from a single sample sequenced in a study of human T cells and chemical hapten exposure. From the RACE reads, TCRdb called clonotypes with MiXCR, one entry per CDR3 protein. Found here are roughly 160,000 distinct CDR3 sequences, about 14% of them singletons; the top ten hold about 1.7%. Described time point: patch test 1, 2 weeks after DPC sensitization. This sample's treatment: therapeutic diphenylcyclopropenone sensitization with weekly scalp DPC. The material was whole blood, obtained in connection with sensitization to the hapten diphenylcyclopropenone (DPC). The receptors were gathered from a woman aged 25 to 45 with alopecia areata. Some clones in this sample may be carry-over from other donors' samples.

This clonotype has just a few counts. This chain joins TRBV3-1 and TRBJ1-1; weak D call: TRBD1 (5 bases). Trimming cost V 2 bases and J 0 bases, with 19 bases left between them. CDR3 length: 18 amino acids. CDR1 and CDR2 (germline): LGHDT, YNNKEL (reference sequence). The CDR3 protein is CASSQIIRAGEMNTEAFF. CDR3 sequence (DNA): TGTGCCAGCAGCCAAATCATCAGGGCCGGGGAAATGAACACTGAAGCTTTCTTT.

Within the sample, this clonotype is medium-sized. The chain links TRBV30 to TRBJ2-1; D may be TRBD1 or TRBD2 (5 bases each). Trimming left V 3 bases short and J 5 bases short, with 14 bases between. This CDR3 contains 14 residues. Looked up from germline, CDR1 is GTSNPN and CDR2 is SVGIG (reference sequence). The CDR3 protein is CAWSRTLGDNEQFF. DNA of the CDR3: TGTGCCTGGAGCAGAACGTTGGGGGACAATGAGCAGTTCTTC.

The rearrangement links TRBV2 to TRBJ2-5; maybe TRBD1 (5 bases). The CDR3 is 14 amino acids. The germline V gene has CDR1 SNHLY and CDR2 FYNNEI. Trimming removed 4 bases from V and 3 bases from J, with 12 bases in between. CDR3 DNA sequence: TGTGCCAGCAGTGCACAGGACGTAGAAGAGACCCAGTACTTC. Its translation is CASSAQDVEETQYF.

This clonotype showed up just a few times. This sequence joins TRBV29-1 and TRBJ2-7; a weak D match, TRBD1 (6 bases). The length of the CDR3 is 12 residues. The V gene's germline CDR1 is SQVTM and CDR2 ANQGSEA. The V end lost 5 bases, the J end lost 3 bases, and 11 bases lay between the germline ends. CDR3 loop: CSVNLGGYEQYF. CDR3 sequence (DNA): TGCAGCGTTAATCTAGGGGGCTACGAGCAGTACTTC.

There are many counts of this clonotype. The V call is TRBV5-1, the J call TRBJ2-2; a weak D match, TRBD1 (5 bases). This CDR3 contains 15 residues. Trimming pared 0 bases from V and 1 base from J, leaving 7 bases between. The germline gives CDR1 SGHRS, CDR2 YFSETQ. Here the CDR3 reads CASSLGQLNTGELFF. The CDR3 region has the DNA TGCGCCAGCAGCTTGGGACAGCTGAACACCGGGGAGCTGTTTTTT.

This clonotype was recorded a few times. The V call is TRBV11-1, the J call TRBJ2-2; no reliable D call. The V end lost 3 bases, the J end lost 7 bases, and 9 bases lay between the germline ends. Germline CDR1 SGHAT, CDR2 FQDESV (reference sequence). This CDR3 comprises 13 residues. Written as DNA, the CDR3 is TGTGCCAGCAGCTTCGGTGTGGACGGGGAGCTGTTTTTT. Protein sequence: CASSFGVDGELFF. Full variable domain (outside the CDR3, taken from reference TRBV11-1 and TRBJ2-2): EAEVAQSPRYKITEKSQAVAFWCDPISGHATLYWYRQILGQGPELLVQFQDESVVDDSQLPKDRFSAERLKGVDSTLKIQPAELGDSAMYLCASSFGVDGELFFGEGSRLTVL.

A few counts support this clonotype. The J gene is TRBJ2-1, the V gene TRBV11-1; D may be TRBD2 (6 bases). Germline V lookup: CDR1 SGHAT, CDR2 FQDESV (reference sequence). The length of the CDR3 is 14 residues. The V end lost 6 bases, the J end lost 1 base, and 10 bases lay between the germline ends. CDR3 nucleotide sequence: TGTGCCAGCAGACTGGAGGGTTCCTACAATGAGCAGTTCTTC. It encodes CASRLEGSYNEQFF.

This clonotype was seen a few times. The chain carries TRBV7-9 and TRBJ1-2; D not resolved. This CDR3 is 14 amino acids long. CDR1 is SEHNR and CDR2 is FQNEAQ in the germline V gene (reference sequence). Trimming stripped 3 bases from V and 3 bases from J, with 11 bases between. The CDR3 DNA sequence: TGTGCCAGCAGCTTTGGGCAGTACTACTATGGCTACACCTTC. This codes for CASSFGQYYYGYTF.

The CDR3 DNA sequence: TGTGCCAGCAGCCAAGATTGGACTAGCAATGAGCAGTTCTTC. It yields the protein CASSQDWTSNEQFF. The V gene is TRBV3-1, the J gene TRBJ2-1, with 7 bases matching TRBD2. J was trimmed by 6 bases and V by 0 bases; bases with no gene match: 2. Germline V gene sequence: CDR1 LGHDT, CDR2 YNNKEL (reference sequence). This CDR3 comprises 14 residues.

In this sample, this clonotype turned up once. The chain recombines TRBV28 with TRBJ1-6; D may be TRBD1 (6 bases). Germline CDR1 and CDR2: MDHEN and SYDVKM. The length of the CDR3 is 14 residues. V lost 2 bases and J 6 bases, leaving 8 bases between the germline ends. The CDR3, as DNA: TGTGCCAGCAGTTTACAACAGGGTAATTCACCCCTCCACTTT. This codes for CASSLQQGNSPLHF. Full variable domain (rest looked up from reference TRBV28 and TRBJ1-6): DVKVTQSSRYLVKRTGEKVFLECVQDMDHENMFWYRQDPGLGLRLIYFSYDVKMKEKGDIPEGYSVSREKKERFSLILESASTNQTSMYLCASSLQQGNSPLHFGNGTRLTVT.

V gene TRBV7-2 combines with J gene TRBJ1-1, with D unclear. Germline CDR1 SGHTA, CDR2 FQGNSA. This CDR3 has 16 residues. V lost 3 bases and J lost 1, with 15 bases in between. CDR3 DNA: TGTGCCAGCAGCTTCCGGTCCGCTGGGAAGAACACTGAAGCTTTCTTT. Translating gives CASSFRSAGKNTEAFF.

This clonotype has a handful of counts. The chain couples TRBV30 to TRBJ2-1; D ambiguous. Trimming removed 1 base at V and 10 bases at J, with 11 bases between. Germline assignment: CDR1 GTSNPN and CDR2 SVGIG (reference sequence). The CDR3 has 12 residues. This chain's CDR3 is CAWSARLYEQFF. The CDR3 DNA reads TGTGCCTGGAGTGCCCGACTGTACGAGCAGTTCTTC.

The chain employs TRBV20-1 and TRBJ2-7, with TRBD2 matching over 7 bases. J gave up 2 bases and V 0 bases, and 4 bases lay outside the gene matches. Germline CDR1 reads DFQATT; CDR2 reads SNEGSKA (reference sequence). The CDR3 is 14 residues long. CDR3: CSARDAGTTYEQYF. CDR3 DNA sequence: TGCAGTGCTAGAGATGCCGGGACTACCTACGAGCAGTACTTC.

This clonotype has a handful of counts. This chain uses TRBV20-1 with TRBJ1-2; 9 bases fit TRBD1. After removal of 0 bases from V and 6 bases from J, the junction contained 17 bases not matched to a gene. CDR1 and CDR2 (germline): DFQATT, SNEGSKA (reference sequence). This CDR3 contains 18 residues. This CDR3 is CSARDGPPGQGFNNGYTF. The CDR3 DNA is TGCAGTGCTAGAGATGGGCCCCCGGGACAGGGATTCAACAATGGCTACACCTTC.

Concerning this clonotype itself: A much more abundant neighbour one base away suggests this may be a read error. Here the CDR3 omits its conserved ending phenylalanine or tryptophan, so a read error is the likely source. The CDR3, as DNA: TGTGCCAGTTTGGCAGGCAATGAAAAACTGTTTTCT. Translation: CASLAGNEKLFS. The gene calls are TRBV19 and TRBJ1-4, with D hard to call. The germline V gene encodes CDR1 LNHDA and CDR2 SQIVND (reference sequence). The V end was cut by 8 bases, the J end by 5 bases, with 9 bases between. The CDR3 runs 12 residues.

The rearrangement joins TRBV6-1 to TRBJ2-2; tentatively, D is TRBD1 (5 bases). Per the germline V gene, CDR1 is MNHNS and CDR2 is SASEGT. Between the trimmed V and J ends, which lost 7 bases and 1 base, there was a span of 16 bases. This CDR3 spans 16 amino acids. CDR3 bases: TGTGCCAGCACCTTACAGGCCCTGAGGAACACCGGGGAGCTGTTTTTT. Protein: CASTLQALRNTGELFF.

The V and J genes are TRBV3-1 and TRBJ1-4, with a weak D call TRBD1 (6 bases). CDR3 length: 15 amino acids. The V end was cut by 3 bases, the J end by 8 bases, with 16 bases between. Germline CDR1 is LGHDT and CDR2 is YNNKEL (reference sequence). CDR3 protein: CASSQVPAGEEKLFF. The CDR3 coding sequence is TGTGCCAGCAGCCAGGTACCTGCAGGGGAGGAAAAACTGTTTTTT.

This clonotype was detected a few times. One junction end disagrees with the germline gene, perhaps due to a read error. The chain couples TRBV4-2 to TRBJ1-2; weak D call: TRBD1 (5 bases). CDR1 and CDR2 from the germline V gene are LGHNA and YNFKEQ. This CDR3 has 12 residues. This chain's CDR3 is CASSQDSKGIYF. The CDR3, as DNA: TGTGCCAGCAGCCAAGATTCTAAGGGGATCTACTTC.

The chain combines TRBV6-1 with TRBJ1-5, with unresolved D. The germline gives CDR1 MNHNS, CDR2 SASEGT. The CDR3 consists of 13 residues. The V gene lost 3 bases and the J gene lost 4 bases, with 7 bases spanning the gap. The CDR3 DNA reads as TGTGCCAGCAGTGACACCCAAAATCAGCCCCAGCATTTT. This codes for CASSDTQNQPQHF.

The chain uses TRBV29-1 and TRBJ2-1; the match to TRBD2 covers 15 bases. V shed 6 bases, J shed 7 bases, and the junction held 10 bases outside the gene matches. Germline V lookup: CDR1 SQVTM, CDR2 ANQGSEA. The CDR3 totals 16 residues. The CDR3: CSVGWPGTSGRNEQFF. Written as DNA, the CDR3 is TGCAGCGTCGGATGGCCGGGGACTAGCGGGAGGAATGAGCAGTTCTTC.

This clonotype was observed a few times. This chain uses TRBV6-5 with TRBJ1-4, with D possibly matching TRBD1 (6 bases). The CDR3 consists of 14 residues. Germline V gene lookup returns CDR1 MNHEY and CDR2 SVGAGI. V was pared by 6 bases and J by 6 bases, with 14 bases between. In DNA, the CDR3 is TGTGCCAGCAGGCGATACAGGGCGGATGAAAAACTGTTTTTT. Translation: CASRRYRADEKLFF.